The entry below describes one TCR beta chain. Antigen specificity is unknown. The same CDR3 can be traced to other DNA sequences in this sample. This record comes from a study of cytomegalovirus exposure and HLA in healthy donors. Study-wide findings and caveats: In a later analysis, productive TCRs from donors in an Asian-associated ancestry cluster reportedly carried fewer N-insertions than the cohort mean.

Researchers ran the PCR with 60 Vbeta and 13 Jbeta primers. TCRdb's table, derived via immunoSEQ multiplex PCR, lists solely in-frame clones and lacks some. The sample yields roughly 160,000 clones, 84% seen once. The CDR3 has 15 residues. From germline, CDR1 is SGHRS and CDR2 YFSETQ. Trimming cost V 3 bases and J 3 bases; bases outside gene matches: 7. The sequenced material came from PBMCs. The TCR was taken from a man aged 25-45 years in good health and CMV-seronegative. V is TRBV5-1 and J is TRBJ2-3; 7 bases map to TRBD2. The CDR3 DNA is TGCGCCAGCAGCTCCCAATGGGGGGGGACAGATACGCAGTATTTT. Translating gives CASSSQWGGTDTQYF.